This T cell receptor (beta chain) was captured in a study of shared clonotypes between healthy human individuals. Assay used: immunoSEQ multiplex PCR; TCRdb lists only in-frame clones, some missing. The sample lists under 850,000 clones; 80% to 95% were seen once. Germline V gene data show CDR1 as ENHRY and CDR2 as SYGVKD. The CDR3 contains 15 residues. Deletions cut 6 bases from V and 0 bases from J, with 15 bases between. Selected positively for CCR7 and CD45RO-negative, naive CD8 cells excluded terminally differentiated effector memory CD45RA+ cells. The chain links TRBV10-3 to TRBJ2-7, with a tentative D call TRBD1 (6 bases). The sample consisted of naive CD8+ T cells sorted from blood. This TCR was sampled from a man in his thirties or forties in good health. In DNA form, the CDR3 reads TGTGCCATCAGCATCCACAGGGATAGCTCCTACGAGCAGTACTTC. It yields the protein CAISIHRDSSYEQYF.